This TCR beta chain was obtained from a study of blood T cell repertoires in COVID-19. Study-wide background: T cells, B-cell-depleted T cells, or PBMCs supplied cDNA or gDNA.

CDR1 is GTSNPN and CDR2 is SVGIG in the germline V gene (reference sequence). This CDR3 comprises 15 residues. The ends lost 2 bases at V and 6 bases at J; junction bases unmatched: 8. TCRdb's copy holds only in-frame clones and misses some; the assay was immunoSEQ multiplex PCR. Of tens of thousands of clones in the sample, about 82% are singletons; the top ten hold 8%. The rearrangement joins TRBV30 to TRBJ2-3, with 10 bases fitting TRBD2. The TCR originated in a middle-aged man with active COVID-19. The sequencing sample was made of peripheral blood. CDR3 coding DNA: TGTGCCTGGAGTCCCGGACTAGCGGCCCGGGATACGCAGTATTTT. This sequence encodes CAWSPGLAARDTQYF. The full variable domain, its missing parts supplied by reference TRBV30 and TRBJ2-3, is SQTIHQWPATLVQPVGSPLSLECTVEGTSNPNLYWYRQAAGRGLQLLFYSVGIGQISSEVPQNLSASRPQDRQFILSSKKLLLSDSGFYLCAWSPGLAARDTQYFGPGTRLTVL.